A single sample gave rise to the 29 T cell receptor beta chains below, sequenced in a study of blood T cells in healthy people across ages (dated by TCRdb to between 2014 and 2016). Library method: 5' RACE. Sequencing relied on an Illumina HiSeq 2500. A second PCR of about 6 to 11 cycles was run with a J-beta primer mix and a sample-barcoded 5' primer. TCRdb reworked the public reads: Q25 trimming with fastp, MiXCR clone assembly, productive beta chains retained. For every CDR3 protein sequence, its rows merge into one entry that carries the most common genes and DNA. This sample comprises 1.5 million to 2 million distinct CDR3 sequences, 49% of them detected only once. The ten largest clones take up over 2% of the sample. Sequences were obtained from blood. The receptor source for this set is a woman aged 35 to 49 in good health.

This clonotype was seen many times. The chain joins TRBV7-2 to TRBJ2-7, with TRBD1 matching 9 bases. Per germline, CDR1 SGHTA and CDR2 FQGNSA. The V and J ends lost 5 bases and 1 base, in that order; junction bases with no gene match: 3. This CDR3 has 14 residues. CDR3 residues: CASSAGTGSYEQYF. CDR3 DNA: TGTGCCAGCAGCGCCGGGACAGGGTCCTACGAGCAGTACTTC.

In its sample, this clonotype was seen a few times. The J gene is TRBJ1-5, the V gene TRBV15; 7 nucleotides match TRBD1. Germline CDR1 LNHNV, CDR2 YYDKDF (reference sequence). The CDR3 sequence is 13 residues long. V lost 8 bases and J lost 3; bases outside the gene matches: 4. The CDR3 region has the DNA TGTGCCACCCAACAGGGGATCAATCAGCCCCAGCATTTT. Its protein product is CATQQGINQPQHF. The complete variable domain, with remaining parts taken from reference TRBV15 and TRBJ1-5, reads DAMVIQNPRYQVTQFGKPVTLSCSQTLNHNVMYWYQQKSSQAPKLLFHYYDKDFNNEADTPDNFQSRRPNTSFCFLDIRSPGLGDTAMYLCATQQGINQPQHFGDGTRLSIL.

The V gene is TRBV5-6, the J gene TRBJ2-1; the match to TRBD1 covers 7 bases. Germline V gene sequence: CDR1 SGHDT, CDR2 YYEEEE. The CDR3 has 16 residues. V lost 4 bases and J lost 7; bases outside the gene matches: 14. The CDR3 reads CASSGSPGQNSNEQFF. The CDR3, as DNA: TGTGCCAGCAGCGGAAGTCCGGGACAGAACTCAAATGAGCAGTTCTTC.

The V and J genes are TRBV6-5 and TRBJ1-2; possible D gene TRBD1, 5 bases. Looked up from germline, CDR1 is MNHEY and CDR2 is SVGAGI. Trimming left V 3 bases short and J 10 bases short, with 15 bases between. The CDR3 consists of 13 residues. The CDR3 DNA reads TGTGCCAGCAGTTATCTCGACAGAGTAGACTACACCTTC. Its protein is CASSYLDRVDYTF.

V usage is TRBV5-1 and J usage is TRBJ1-4, with D tentatively TRBD1 (6 bases). The CDR3 sequence is 16 residues long. Germline V gene data show CDR1 as SGHRS and CDR2 as YFSETQ. V gave up 3 bases and J gave up 0 bases, with 12 bases separating them. The CDR3 DNA is TGCGCCAGCAGCTCTGGACAGATCTCAACTAATGAAAAACTGTTTTTT. It is translated as CASSSGQISTNEKLFF. The complete variable domain, with remaining parts taken from reference TRBV5-1 and TRBJ1-4, reads KAGVTQTPRYLIKTRGQQVTLSCSPISGHRSVSWYQQTPGQGLQFLFEYFSETQRNKGNFPGRFSGRQFSNSRSEMNVSTLELGDSALYLCASSSGQISTNEKLFFGSGTQLSVL.

This chain links TRBV10-3 with TRBJ2-7; tentative D call: TRBD1 (6 bases). The CDR3 has 16 residues. Trimming pared 5 bases from V and 3 bases from J, leaving 20 bases between. Germline CDR1 is ENHRY and CDR2 is SYGVKD. The CDR3 spells CAISRQRQGYGYEQYF. The CDR3 coding sequence is TGTGCCATCAGTAGACAACGTCAGGGGTACGGCTACGAGCAGTACTTC.

V is TRBV4-1 and J is TRBJ1-1; TRBD1 matches at 7 bases. This CDR3 is built from 19 residues. The ends lost 0 bases at V and 4 bases at J; junction bases unmatched: 17. Germline-derived CDR1 and CDR2 are MGHRA and YSYEKL. The CDR3 bases are TGCGCCAGCAGCCAAGAATTGAGCCGAGGGACAGCGGTGGGCACTGAAGCTTTCTTT. It is translated as CASSQELSRGTAVGTEAFF.

This chain connects TRBV5-1 to TRBJ2-7, with 9 bases identical to TRBD1. Germline-derived CDR1 and CDR2 are SGHRS and YFSETQ. The ends lost 0 bases at V and 2 bases at J; junction bases unmatched: 9. This CDR3 has 17 residues. DNA of the CDR3: TGCGCCAGCAGCTTGGACCTCGGGACAGGGAGTACCTACGAGCAGTACTTC. It is translated as CASSLDLGTGSTYEQYF.

This clonotype appeared a few times. The chain carries TRBV28 and TRBJ1-2; 7 nucleotides align to TRBD1. Germline loops: CDR1 MDHEN, CDR2 SYDVKM. V was clipped by 1 base and J by 5 bases; unmatched bases: 7. The CDR3 consists of 15 residues. The CDR3 region has the DNA TGTGCCAGCAGTTTATCAGGGGGGCCGCATTATGGCTACACCTTC. Protein sequence: CASSLSGGPHYGYTF.

This clonotype was seen only a few times. The chain uses TRBV6-2 or TRBV6-3 and TRBJ1-2; possibly TRBD1 for D (5 bases). This CDR3 contains 14 residues. The ends were cut back, 5 bases at V and 0 bases at J, with 10 bases in the middle. Germline V lookup: CDR1 MNHEY, CDR2 SVGEGT. The CDR3 DNA is TGTGCCAGCAGTGGGACGGCTACTAACTATGGCTACACCTTC. It yields the protein CASSGTATNYGYTF.

The rearrangement uses TRBV4-1 and TRBJ1-4; TRBD1 agrees at 7 bases. CDR1 is MGHRA, CDR2 YSYEKL, per germline. The V and J ends lost 1 base and 10 bases, in that order; junction bases with no gene match: 12. The CDR3 spans 16 residues. The CDR3 nucleotides are TGCGCCAGCAGCCAAGCGACCGGGACAGCCTCGGGAAAACTGTTTTTT. It yields the protein CASSQATGTASGKLFF.

The chain links TRBV6-5 to TRBJ1-2; D not certain. Per the germline V gene, CDR1 is MNHEY and CDR2 is SVGAGI. There are 13 residues in the CDR3. The V gene lost 0 bases and the J gene lost 3 bases, with 5 bases spanning the gap. In nucleotides, the CDR3 is TGTGCCAGCAGTTACTCTTACTACTATGGCTACACCTTC. Translating gives CASSYSYYYGYTF.

The genes are TRBV27 and TRBJ1-1, with D unresolved. CDR1 is MNHEY, CDR2 SMNVEV, per germline (reference sequence). The CDR3 extends over 15 amino acids. V gave up 3 bases and J gave up 4 bases, with 15 bases separating them. The DNA for the CDR3 is TGTGCCAGCAGTTTCAGCCTCCCCGTGGGCACTGAAGCTTTCTTT. It encodes CASSFSLPVGTEAFF.

This clonotype is a singleton in its sample. J is TRBJ2-1 and V is TRBV7-3, with D perhaps matching TRBD2 (6 bases). The CDR3 contains 13 residues. CDR1 is SGHTA, CDR2 FQGTGA, per germline. Trimming removed 5 bases at V and 6 bases at J, with 11 bases between. CDR3 in amino acids: CASSPWRGNEQFF. DNA of the CDR3: TGTGCCAGCAGCCCCTGGAGGGGCAATGAGCAGTTCTTC.

V and J are TRBV7-2 and TRBJ2-7, with 8 bases lining up with TRBD2. CDR1 and CDR2 (germline): SGHTA, FQGNSA. This CDR3 spans 13 amino acids. Germline trimming cut 5 bases from V and 7 bases from J; bases unmatched to any gene: 7. CDR3 coding DNA: TGTGCCAGCAGCCTCAGCGGGGGCCAGGAGCAGTACTTC. Protein: CASSLSGGQEQYF.

This chain connects TRBV20-1 to TRBJ1-1; maybe TRBD1 (5 bases). This CDR3 has 16 residues. Per the germline V gene, CDR1 is DFQATT and CDR2 is SNEGSKA (reference sequence). The V and J ends lost 0 bases and 4 bases respectively, with 18 bases between them. CDR3 region: CSARDKGRTRATEAFF. The CDR3, as DNA: TGCAGTGCTAGAGATAAGGGGAGGACGAGGGCCACTGAAGCTTTCTTT.

V gene TRBV20-1 combines with J gene TRBJ2-5; TRBD1 agrees at 9 bases. There are 17 residues in the CDR3. CDR1 is DFQATT, CDR2 SNEGSKA, per germline (reference sequence). V gave up 5 bases and J gave up 5 bases; unmatched junction bases: 18. The CDR3 sequence is CSAPLRAGTGKTETQYF. In DNA, the CDR3 is TGCAGTGCTCCCCTAAGAGCCGGGACAGGGAAGACGGAGACCCAGTACTTC.

The chain employs TRBV6-5 and TRBJ2-5; D is unclear. The CDR3 spans 16 residues. From germline, CDR1 is MNHEY and CDR2 SVGAGI. The V end lost 0 bases, the J end lost 0 bases, and 11 bases lay between the germline ends. The CDR3 is CASSYSGLPNQETQYF. Here the CDR3 DNA reads TGTGCCAGCAGTTACTCTGGGCTACCAAACCAAGAGACCCAGTACTTC.

Only a few counts were recorded for this clonotype. The chain employs TRBV6-6 and TRBJ2-7; 9 positions match TRBD1. The germline gives CDR1 MNHNY, CDR2 SVGAGI (reference sequence). The junction had 4 bases not matched to a gene; V was cut back by 2 bases and J by 5 bases. The length of the CDR3 is 14 residues. The CDR3 loop is CASSYGGQGNEQYF. The CDR3 DNA reads as TGTGCCAGCAGTTACGGGGGACAGGGAAACGAGCAGTACTTC.

This clonotype was recorded once. J is TRBJ2-1 and V is TRBV7-2, with 13 bases matching TRBD2. Germline V gene data show CDR1 as SGHTA and CDR2 as FQGNSA. V lost 3 bases, J lost 6 bases, and 8 bases stayed unmatched. This CDR3 region has 17 residues. The chain's CDR3 is CASSFSFTSGGANEQFF. The CDR3 bases are TGTGCCAGCAGCTTCTCCTTTACTAGCGGGGGGGCCAATGAGCAGTTCTTC. The variable domain in full, completed from reference TRBV7-2 and TRBJ2-1, reads GAGVSQSPSNKVTEKGKDVELRCDPISGHTALYWYRQSLGQGLEFLIYFQGNSAPDKSGLPSDRFSAERTGGSVSTLTIQRTQQEDSAVYLCASSFSFTSGGANEQFFGPGTRLTVL.

There are a few counts of this clonotype. The chain combines TRBV12-3 or TRBV12-4 with TRBJ2-1, with 11 nucleotides matching TRBD2. The CDR3 is made up of 14 amino acids. J lost 6 bases, V lost 5 bases, and 3 bases had no gene match. The CDR3 DNA reads as TGTGCCAGCAGTGGACTAGCGGGCGCCAATGAGCAGTTCTTC. Translation gives CASSGLAGANEQFF.

Concerning this clonotype itself: At one of its ends the junction is not consistent with the germline gene, which may arise from a read error. The rearrangement uses TRBV24-1 and TRBJ2-1; tentatively, D is TRBD1 (6 bases). This CDR3 has 14 amino acids. Germline assignment: CDR1 KGHDR and CDR2 SFDVKD. CDR3 in amino acids: CATSAAGTYNKQFF. The CDR3 region has the DNA TGTGCCACCAGTGCGGCAGGGACATACAATAAGCAGTTCTTC.

The rearrangement joins TRBV20-1 to TRBJ2-3, with D tentatively TRBD1 (6 bases). Germline V CDR1 and CDR2: DFQATT, SNEGSKA (reference sequence). This CDR3 spans 13 amino acids. Trimming stripped 6 bases from V and 2 bases from J, with 12 bases between. CDR3 residues: CSAATGFTDTQYF. Here the CDR3 DNA reads TGCAGTGCCGCTACAGGGTTCACAGATACGCAGTATTTT.

The rearrangement joins TRBV2 to TRBJ2-6, with 8 bases that match TRBD1. Unmatched junction bases numbered 17, after V lost 10 bases and J lost 0 bases. This CDR3 comprises 19 residues. CDR1 is SNHLY and CDR2 is FYNNEI in the germline V gene. The CDR3 is CAISPGAGGYSSGANVLTF. In DNA form, the CDR3 reads TGTGCCATCTCACCTGGGGCAGGGGGCTACAGCTCTGGGGCCAACGTCCTGACTTTC. The complete variable domain, with remaining parts taken from reference TRBV2 and TRBJ2-6, reads EPEVTQTPSHQVTQMGQEVILRCVPISNHLYFYWYRQILGQKVEFLVSFYNNEISEKSEIFDDQFSVERPDGSNFTLKIRSTKLEDSAMYFCAISPGAGGYSSGANVLTFGAGSRLTVL.

This clonotype was counted only a few times. The rearrangement joins TRBV7-2 to TRBJ2-3, with 13 bases lining up with TRBD2. Germline lookup yields CDR1 SGHTA and CDR2 FQGNSA. J was trimmed by 6 bases and V by 1 base; bases with no gene match: 7. CDR3 length: 17 amino acids. CDR3 bases: TGTGCCAGCAGCTTAGGAGGACTAGCGGGGGCCGGGGATACGCAGTATTTT. Translated: CASSLGGLAGAGDTQYF.

The V gene is TRBV7-9, the J gene TRBJ2-3, with 8 bases fitting TRBD2. Germline CDR1 is SEHNR and CDR2 is FQNEAQ (reference sequence). V shed 4 bases, J shed 2 bases, and the junction held 11 bases outside the gene matches. This CDR3 is built from 17 residues. In nucleotides, the CDR3 is TGTGCCAGCAGCTCCCTGGACGGGGGGGACCTCACAGATACGCAGTATTTT. Amino acid sequence: CASSSLDGGDLTDTQYF.

The table lists this clonotype with a count of one. The chain has TRBV29-1 and TRBJ1-2, with unresolved D. The CDR3 has 12 residues. Trimming removed 5 bases at V and 3 bases at J, with 10 bases between. CDR1 and CDR2 from the germline V gene are SQVTM and ANQGSEA. CDR3 loop: CSVYDRYYGYTF. In DNA form, the CDR3 reads TGCAGCGTTTATGACCGATACTATGGCTACACCTTC.

This clonotype was found many times. V is TRBV6-2 or TRBV6-3 and J is TRBJ1-6, with TRBD1 identical over 11 bases. J lost 10 bases, V lost 6 bases, and 11 bases had no gene match. Germline V gene data show CDR1 as MNHEY and CDR2 as SVGEGT. The CDR3 covers 16 residues. CDR3: CASRPGQGVRRSPLHF. Written as DNA, the CDR3 is TGTGCCAGCAGGCCGGGACAGGGGGTTCGGCGGTCACCCCTCCACTTT.

This clonotype has ten or more counts. The J gene is TRBJ2-7, the V gene TRBV7-2; 10 nucleotides match TRBD1. The CDR3 contains 15 residues. Germline CDR1 and CDR2: SGHTA and FQGNSA. V was pared by 3 bases and J by 3 bases, with 5 bases of the junction left unmatched. The CDR3 spells CASSFGTGVVYEQYF. The CDR3 DNA sequence: TGTGCCAGCAGCTTTGGGACAGGGGTGGTCTACGAGCAGTACTTC.